Sequencing of this T cell receptor (beta chain) was carried out in a study of OX40 agonist ivuxolimab in advanced cancers. Clones were sequenced by immunoSEQ multiplex PCR, and TCRdb holds only the in-frame ones, with some missing. The repertoire holds fewer than 120,000 clones, with roughly 89% as singletons. The sample consisted of CD4+ or CD8+ T cells sorted from blood, taken in a trial of the OX40 agonist ivuxolimab. This sequence was found in an adult with an advanced solid tumor such as melanoma, head and neck, liver or kidney cancer.

This chain's CDR3 is CASSSDRITNEKLFF. The CDR3 coding sequence is TGTGCCAGTAGTTCGGACAGGATCACTAATGAAAAACTGTTTTTT. The rearrangement links TRBV19 to TRBJ1-4; TRBD1 agrees at 7 bases. The V segment lost 5 bases and the J segment 2 bases; nucleotides outside the gene matches: 5. The CDR3 spans 15 residues. CDR1 and CDR2 (germline): LNHDA, SQIVND (reference sequence).